This T cell receptor (beta chain) appears in the sequencing data of a study of blood T cell repertoires in COVID-19. Whole-study context: The samples span acute and convalescent COVID-19 from the United States, Italy and Spain. Sample material is recorded as cDNA or gDNA derived from T cells, B-cell-depleted T cells, or PBMCs.

The V gene lost 6 bases and the J gene lost 1 base, with 12 bases spanning the gap. The CDR3 contains 14 residues. Germline V gene sequence: CDR1 SNHLY, CDR2 FYNNEI. Original processing methods: Amplified reference gene primers provided the basis for estimating nucleated cell counts. Clones were sequenced by immunoSEQ multiplex PCR, and TCRdb holds only the in-frame ones, with some missing. For V, J and clone size, that table is used; D and trimming come from the DNA. The sample gives about 140,000 clones, about 86% of which show up once; around 8.6% is in the top ten. The receptor comes from a human donor in a cohort sampled during active COVID-19. Material: peripheral blood. The chain has TRBV2 and TRBJ1-1; maybe TRBD1 (6 bases). CDR3 in DNA: TGTGCCAGCAGCCCTGGACAGTGGAACACTGAAGCTTTCTTT. Translating gives CASSPGQWNTEAFF.